This T cell receptor (beta chain) was identified during a study of cytomegalovirus exposure and HLA in healthy donors. This CDR3 is 16 amino acids long. In germline, CDR1 is MNHEY, CDR2 SVGAGI. Trimming stripped 2 bases from V and 0 bases from J, with 13 bases between. The PCR ran on 60 Vbeta and 13 Jbeta primers. Method: immunoSEQ multiplex PCR; TCRdb's copy keeps in-frame clones and lacks some. The sample shows fewer than 180,000 clones, roughly 78% of them seen only once. The chain carries TRBV6-5 and TRBJ2-5; maybe TRBD2 (6 bases). Sequencing was done on a sample of PBMCs. The receptor was isolated from a man aged 50 to 59 in good health and CMV-seropositive. The CDR3 protein is CASSYGGGDDQETQYF. The CDR3 DNA reads TGTGCCAGCAGTTACGGGGGAGGTGACGACCAAGAGACCCAGTACTTC.